This record looks at one T cell receptor beta chain sequence and its context. The antigen remains undetermined. Assay used: immunoSEQ multiplex PCR; TCRdb lists only in-frame clones, some missing. The sample records fewer than 30,000 clones, roughly 86% being singletons. This entry belongs to a study of lymphopenia after photon versus proton radiotherapy. Study-level points and caveats: After the lymphocyte nadir, photon-treated repertoires showed oligoclonal expansion, especially of CD8+ Temra cells.

The V and J ends lost 1 base and 3 bases, in that order; junction bases with no gene match: 4. The CDR3 has 14 amino acids. Germline CDR1 SGHTS, CDR2 YDEGEE. The specimen comprised peripheral blood, sampled from a patient treated with photon-based radiotherapy. The clonotype was recovered from a man aged 45-65 years with gastric cancer. The chain employs TRBV5-8 and TRBJ2-7; 7 positions agree with TRBD1. The CDR3 DNA reads as TGTGCCAGCAGCTTGTTATGGGACAGCTACGAGCAGTACTTC. Translation gives CASSLLWDSYEQYF.